Following are 3 T cell receptor beta chains from one sample sequenced in a study of T cells after yellow fever vaccination. A single record per CDR3 protein comes from TCRdb applying MiXCR to the 5' RACE reads. Of about 430,000 distinct CDR3 sequences in the sample, under 20% were seen once. Source: PBMCs, taken before the yellow fever booster vaccination. The receptor set was obtained from a man in his late teens or twenties who received the YFV17D yellow fever vaccine.

The rearrangement uses TRBV5-4 and TRBJ2-7; TRBD1 aligns across 7 bases. The length of the CDR3 is 16 residues. Losses at the gene ends were 3 bases for V and 4 bases for J; bases not matched to a gene: 13. Looked up from germline, CDR1 is SGHNT and CDR2 is YYREEE (reference sequence). The CDR3 DNA follows: TGTGCCAGCAGCTCGGGCCCCGGGACAGAGAGTTACGAGCAGTACGTC. Translated: CASSSGPGTESYEQYV.

This clonotype showed up many times. The chain combines TRBV20-1 with TRBJ2-2; TRBD1 agrees at 10 bases. J gave up 6 bases and V 0 bases, and 13 bases lay outside the gene matches. Germline-derived CDR1 and CDR2 are DFQATT and SNEGSKA (reference sequence). The CDR3 has 18 residues. The CDR3 bases are TGCAGTGCTAGAGATACGACCCCGTGGACAGGGGGGTCCGGGGAGCTGTTTTTT. This sequence encodes CSARDTTPWTGGSGELFF.

Relative to its sample, this clonotype is medium-sized. J is TRBJ1-1 and V is TRBV2; 7 bases agree with TRBD1. With V trimmed by 4 bases and J by 4 bases, 6 bases remained unmatched. Germline V lookup: CDR1 SNHLY, CDR2 FYNNEI. The CDR3 is 14 residues long. The CDR3 sequence is CASSGRQGSTEAFF. DNA for the CDR3: TGTGCCAGCAGTGGCAGACAGGGTAGCACTGAAGCTTTCTTT.